The clone carrying this T cell receptor beta chain is a singleton in its sample. Its matching antigen is unknown. ViraFEST used viral peptide pools to expand antigen-specific CD4+ T cells before sequencing. Following an approximately 11-day culture, CD4+ T cells were purified. Two-dose vaccination with either BNT162b2 or mRNA-1273 was given to the participants. TCRdb's table, derived via immunoSEQ multiplex PCR, lists solely in-frame clones and lacks some. In the table there are about 15,000 clones, approximately 68% of which are singletons. With 5 bases removed from V and 7 bases from J, the gap between germline ends came to 20 bases. Germline V gives CDR1 PRHDT, CDR2 FYEKMQ (reference sequence). The CDR3 length is 16 residues. This sample was included in a study of vaccination effects on CD4 cells after COVID-19. Whole-study results and caveats: Few convalescent patients and no early post-infection timepoints were included in the study.

The receptor comes from a human donor who received a COVID-19 vaccine. This rearrangement joins TRBV13 to TRBJ1-4; D not resolved. Sequencing used CD4+ T cells from PBMCs cultured with HCoV-NL63 spike peptides, obtained after COVID-19 vaccination. The CDR3, as DNA: TGTGCCAGCAGCCCTGACATCGACGGGCAAGCTGAAAAACTGTTTTTT. It is translated as CASSPDIDGQAEKLFF.